This paragraph reports one TCR beta chain. Its matching antigen is unknown. The PCR used 52 TRBV and 13 TRBJ primers. Data came from immunoSEQ multiplex PCR; TCRdb stores just in-frame clones and leaves some out. The data hold nearly 30,000 clones, with around 92% observed a single time. The sample comes from a study of regulatory T cells. Study-wide results and caveats: Hydrophobic residues at CDR3 positions 6 and 7 were enriched in conventional CD4+ T cells of CD3G-deficient patients.

Autoimmunity was present in every CD3G-deficient patient, worse in two. At testing, patients were 2 to 39 years old, with reduced naive and increased memory T-cell proportions. CDR3 length: 14 residues. Between the trimmed V and J ends, which lost 2 bases and 1 base, there was a span of 6 bases. CDR1 and CDR2 from the germline V gene are SGHRS and YFSETQ. This chain connects TRBV5-1 to TRBJ2-2; no reliable D call. This clonotype was sampled from a person in their late teens or twenties with CD3G deficiency. Material: conventional CD4+ T cells sorted from blood. CDR3 in amino acids: CASSLWRNTGELFF. In DNA form, the CDR3 reads TGCGCCAGCAGCTTATGGCGGAACACCGGGGAGCTGTTTTTT.